The next 21 T cell receptor beta chains were all read from a single sample in a study of blood T cell repertoires in COVID-19. The protocol was immunoSEQ multiplex PCR, while the TCRdb copy is restricted to in-frame clones and leaves out a portion. The table includes about 160,000 clones, about 85% detected once. What was sequenced was peripheral blood. These receptors all come from a woman between 50 and 59 years old with COVID-19, enrolled during active disease.

V is TRBV6-5 and J is TRBJ1-1, with no clear D. Germline CDR1 is MNHEY and CDR2 is SVGAGI. Trimming removed 7 bases at V and 1 base at J, with 10 bases between. CDR3 length: 13 residues. The CDR3 here is CASIQTRNTEAFF. CDR3 coding DNA: TGTGCCAGCATTCAGACAAGGAACACTGAAGCTTTCTTT.

V gene TRBV19 combines with J gene TRBJ2-3; 7 bases fit TRBD1. Germline V gene sequence: CDR1 LNHDA, CDR2 SQIVND (reference sequence). CDR3 length: 14 amino acids. V was clipped by 7 bases and J by 1 base; unmatched bases: 5. Written as DNA, the CDR3 is TGTGCCAGTAATAAGGGGGCCGGCACAGATACGCAGTATTTT. Protein sequence: CASNKGAGTDTQYF.

The V call is TRBV25-1, the J call TRBJ2-7, with D possibly matching TRBD1 (8 bases). Germline loops: CDR1 MGHDK, CDR2 SYGVNS. The length of the CDR3 is 16 residues. Trimming removed 0 bases from V and 6 bases from J, with 18 bases in between. CDR3 residues: CASSEYGDRTGGEQYF. The CDR3 nucleotides read TGTGCCAGCAGTGAATATGGGGACAGGACGGGGGGCGAGCAGTACTTC.

V gene TRBV13 combines with J gene TRBJ2-1; D is perhaps TRBD2 (5 bases). Germline-derived CDR1 and CDR2 are PRHDT and FYEKMQ (reference sequence). The CDR3 is 11 residues long. The V and J ends lost 4 bases and 14 bases respectively, with 12 bases between them. CDR3 amino acids: CASSSSGVKFF. CDR3 nucleotides: TGTGCCAGCAGCTCGTCCGGGGTTAAGTTCTTC.

The gene calls are TRBV5-1 and TRBJ2-7; no reliable D call. Trimming pared 0 bases from V and 3 bases from J, leaving 13 bases between. The CDR3 contains 15 residues. Germline-derived CDR1 and CDR2 are SGHRS and YFSETQ. The DNA of the CDR3 is TGCGCCAGCAGCTTGGAAGCTATGCAGGTCTACGAGCAGTACTTC. It encodes CASSLEAMQVYEQYF.

V is TRBV2 and J is TRBJ2-7; the match to TRBD1 covers 9 bases. Germline values: CDR1 SNHLY, CDR2 FYNNEI. The V segment lost 7 bases and the J segment 1 base; nucleotides outside the gene matches: 8. This CDR3 is 15 amino acids long. CDR3 in amino acids: CASTPPGQGSYEQYF. For the CDR3, the DNA is TGTGCCAGCACCCCACCGGGACAGGGTTCCTACGAGCAGTACTTC.

The gene calls are TRBV30 and TRBJ1-2; D is undetermined. There are 12 residues in the CDR3. The ends were cut back, 5 bases at V and 8 bases at J, with 15 bases in the middle. Germline V gives CDR1 GTSNPN, CDR2 SVGIG (reference sequence). The CDR3 nucleotides are TGTGCCTGGCGAGATAGAGGGTACGGCTACACCTTC. Translation gives CAWRDRGYGYTF. The full variable domain, completed using reference TRBV30 and TRBJ1-2, is SQTIHQWPATLVQPVGSPLSLECTVEGTSNPNLYWYRQAAGRGLQLLFYSVGIGQISSEVPQNLSASRPQDRQFILSSKKLLLSDSGFYLCAWRDRGYGYTFGSGTRLTVV.

This rearrangement joins TRBV18 to TRBJ2-7; 9 bases align to TRBD2. The CDR3 extends over 16 amino acids. The germline V gene encodes CDR1 KGHSH and CDR2 LQKENI. The trim removed 1 base at V and 1 base at J, leaving 5 bases unmatched. The CDR3 sequence: CASSPQSGGYSYEQYF. The CDR3 DNA sequence: TGTGCCAGCTCACCACAGAGCGGGGGGTATTCCTACGAGCAGTACTTC.

About this clone itself: Different DNA sequences within this sample yield the same CDR3. The CDR3 protein is CASSDTDRGTEAFF. The CDR3 bases are TGTGCCAGCAGTGACACCGACAGAGGCACTGAAGCTTTCTTT. The genes are TRBV6-4 and TRBJ1-1; the D gene is possibly TRBD1 (5 bases). The CDR3 length is 14 residues. Germline V gene lookup returns CDR1 MRHNA and CDR2 SNTAGT. Trimming took 2 bases from V and 4 from J, leaving 11 bases between them.

The V and J genes are TRBV6-4 and TRBJ2-2; no firm D call. V gave up 1 base and J gave up 1 base, with 4 bases separating them. Germline CDR1 reads MRHNA; CDR2 reads SNTAGT. The CDR3 is 14 residues long. DNA of the CDR3: TGTGCCAGCAGTGACTTTCAGAACACCGGGGAGCTGTTTTTT. Translation: CASSDFQNTGELFF.

This clone showed up just a few times. The genes are TRBV6-5 and TRBJ2-3; 10 bases are a match to TRBD2. This CDR3 has 14 amino acids. Germline CDR1 MNHEY, CDR2 SVGAGI. V gave up 7 bases and J gave up 4 bases; unmatched junction bases: 5. CDR3: CASILAGGADTQYF. The CDR3 region has the DNA TGTGCCAGCATTTTAGCGGGGGGTGCAGATACGCAGTATTTT.

The rearrangement uses TRBV6-1 and TRBJ2-1; 7 nucleotides line up with TRBD1. With 1 base clipped from V and 3 bases from J, the junction kept 12 bases outside the gene matches. The CDR3 runs to 18 residues. Germline CDR1 MNHNS, CDR2 SASEGT. The CDR3 loop is CASSEDGYEGALYNEQFF. Written as DNA, the CDR3 is TGTGCCAGCAGTGAAGACGGGTACGAGGGGGCCCTCTACAATGAGCAGTTCTTC.

This clone has a single count. This sequence joins TRBV30 and TRBJ2-7; no clear D. Deletions cut 4 bases from V and 3 bases from J, with 13 bases between. The CDR3 length is 13 residues. CDR1 is GTSNPN and CDR2 is SVGIG in the germline V gene (reference sequence). The CDR3 DNA sequence: TGTGCCTGGACCTGGTTCAGTGGCTACGAGCAGTACTTC. Its protein is CAWTWFSGYEQYF.

This sequence joins TRBV4-1 and TRBJ2-7; 8 bases agree with TRBD1. In germline, CDR1 is MGHRA, CDR2 YSYEKL. The CDR3 covers 13 residues. V was clipped by 2 bases and J by 5 bases; unmatched bases: 2. The CDR3 sequence: CASSQQGAHEQYF. In DNA, the CDR3 is TGCGCCAGCAGCCAACAGGGGGCCCACGAGCAGTACTTC.

The DNA of the CDR3 is TGTGCCGGGGGACAGGGAGACACCGGGGAGCTGTTTTTT. Residues: CAGGQGDTGELFF. V and J are TRBV6-6 and TRBJ2-2, with 9 bases fitting TRBD1. V shed 11 bases and J 3 bases; nucleotides not matched to a gene: 4. The CDR3 contains 13 residues. CDR1 and CDR2 from the germline V gene are MNHNY and SVGAGI (reference sequence).

The J gene is TRBJ1-5, the V gene TRBV2; the D gene is possibly TRBD1 (5 bases). Trimming removed 7 bases at V and 7 bases at J, with 17 bases between. The CDR3 has 14 amino acids. Germline CDR1 is SNHLY and CDR2 is FYNNEI. Here the CDR3 reads CASTLGGAGQPQHF. The CDR3, as DNA: TGTGCCAGCACCCTGGGGGGAGCTGGGCAGCCCCAGCATTTT.

The rearrangement uses TRBV5-1 and TRBJ2-7, with D possibly matching TRBD2 (5 bases). Per germline, CDR1 SGHRS and CDR2 YFSETQ. Trimming removed 4 bases at V and 0 bases at J, with 14 bases between. There are 15 residues in the CDR3. CDR3 sequence: CASSLVSGSSYEQYF. The CDR3 region has the DNA TGCGCCAGCAGCCTGGTGTCGGGGAGCTCCTACGAGCAGTACTTC. The whole variable domain, remainder taken from reference TRBV5-1 and TRBJ2-7, is KAGVTQTPRYLIKTRGQQVTLSCSPISGHRSVSWYQQTPGQGLQFLFEYFSETQRNKGNFPGRFSGRQFSNSRSEMNVSTLELGDSALYLCASSLVSGSSYEQYFGPGTRLTVT.

The rearrangement joins TRBV9 to TRBJ2-3, with D possibly being TRBD2 (5 bases). Trimming took 0 bases from V and 4 from J, leaving 12 bases between them. Germline CDR1 is SGDLS and CDR2 is YYNGEE. The CDR3 runs to 15 residues. DNA of the CDR3: TGTGCCAGCAGCGTAGACTCCACGGAGGCAGATACGCAGTATTTT. Translating gives CASSVDSTEADTQYF. Drawing the rest from reference TRBV9 and TRBJ2-3, the complete variable domain is DSGVTQTPKHLITATGQRVTLRCSPRSGDLSVYWYQQSLDQGLQFLIQYYNGEERAKGNILERFSAQQFPDLHSELNLSSLELGDSALYFCASSVDSTEADTQYFGPGTRLTVL.

The rearrangement joins TRBV19 to TRBJ2-6; a weak D match, TRBD1 (5 bases). This CDR3 has 15 residues. CDR1 is LNHDA, CDR2 SQIVND, per germline (reference sequence). Trimming cost V 10 bases and J 1 base, with 14 bases left between them. CDR3 bases: TGTGCCACCGTACCTACAGGTTCTGGGGCCAACGTCCTGACTTTC. This codes for CATVPTGSGANVLTF. Full variable domain (missing parts from reference TRBV19 and TRBJ2-6): DGGITQSPKYLFRKEGQNVTLSCEQNLNHDAMYWYRQDPGQGLRLIYYSQIVNDFQKGDIAEGYSVSREKKESFPLTVTSAQKNPTAFYLCATVPTGSGANVLTFGAGSRLTVL.

This clone was recorded a few times. The chain is built from TRBV6-1 and TRBJ2-7, with 9 positions matching TRBD1. The germline V gene encodes CDR1 MNHNS and CDR2 SASEGT. V lost 5 bases to trimming and J lost 2 bases; unmatched junction nucleotides: 4. This CDR3 comprises 14 residues. The CDR3 DNA follows: TGTGCCAGCAGTTCGACAGGGGGTACCTACGAGCAGTACTTC. Translation: CASSSTGGTYEQYF.

The chain combines TRBV18 with TRBJ2-1, with D maybe TRBD1 (5 bases). Between the trimmed V and J ends, which lost 0 bases and 2 bases, there was a span of 14 bases. Germline assignment: CDR1 KGHSH and CDR2 LQKENI. The CDR3 extends over 17 amino acids. CDR3 coding DNA: TGTGCCAGCTCACCACCCGGTAGCAGGGTCACCTACAATGAGCAGTTCTTC. Protein: CASSPPGSRVTYNEQFF.